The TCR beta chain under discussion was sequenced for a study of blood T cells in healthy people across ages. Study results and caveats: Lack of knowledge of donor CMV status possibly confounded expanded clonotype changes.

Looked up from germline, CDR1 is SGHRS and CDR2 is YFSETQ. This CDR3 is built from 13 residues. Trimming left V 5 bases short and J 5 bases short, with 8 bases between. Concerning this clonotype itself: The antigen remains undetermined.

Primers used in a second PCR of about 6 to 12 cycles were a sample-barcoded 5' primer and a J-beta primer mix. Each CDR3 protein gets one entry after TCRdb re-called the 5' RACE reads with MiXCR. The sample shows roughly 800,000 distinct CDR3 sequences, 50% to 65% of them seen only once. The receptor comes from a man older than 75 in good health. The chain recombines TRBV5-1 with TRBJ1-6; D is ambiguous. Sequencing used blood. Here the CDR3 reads CASRESNNSPLHF. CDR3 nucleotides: TGCGCCAGCAGGGAGAGCAATAATTCACCCCTCCACTTT.